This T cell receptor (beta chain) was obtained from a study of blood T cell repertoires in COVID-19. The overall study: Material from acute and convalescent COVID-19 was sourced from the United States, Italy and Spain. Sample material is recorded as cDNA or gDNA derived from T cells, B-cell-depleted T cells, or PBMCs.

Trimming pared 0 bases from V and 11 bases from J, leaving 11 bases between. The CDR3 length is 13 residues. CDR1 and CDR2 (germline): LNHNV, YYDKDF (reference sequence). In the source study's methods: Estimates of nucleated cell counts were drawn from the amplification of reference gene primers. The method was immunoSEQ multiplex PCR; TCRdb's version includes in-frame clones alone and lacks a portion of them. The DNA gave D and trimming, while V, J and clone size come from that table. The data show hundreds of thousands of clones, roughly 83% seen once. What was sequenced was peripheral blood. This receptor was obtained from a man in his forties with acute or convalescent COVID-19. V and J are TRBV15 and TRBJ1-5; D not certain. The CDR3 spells CATSRDSRVSQHF. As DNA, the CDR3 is TGTGCCACCAGCAGAGATAGTCGGGTCTCCCAGCATTTT.